Following are 10 T cell receptor beta chains from one sample sequenced in a study of T cell repertoires in cytomegalovirus infection. TCRdb independently ran MiXCR on the reads; one entry per CDR3 protein. The sample includes approximately 76,000 distinct CDR3 sequences, around 3.5% of them seen just once. Material: PBMCs. These receptors were taken from a human donor in good health (CMV status not recorded). Some clones in this sample may be carry-over from other donors' samples.

This clonotype showed up many times. J is TRBJ1-5 and V is TRBV7-2, with D perhaps matching TRBD1 (6 bases). CDR1 and CDR2 from the germline V gene are SGHTA and FQGNSA. CDR3 length equals 15 residues. Trimming took 1 base from V and 6 from J, leaving 13 bases between them. The CDR3 DNA follows: TGTGCCAGCAGCTTAGGGGGGGCTGTGGGTCAGCCCCAGCATTTT. Protein product: CASSLGGAVGQPQHF.

This clonotype was seen at least ten times. The V call is TRBV30, the J call TRBJ1-1; D is unclear. The V end was cut by 3 bases, the J end by 5 bases, with 22 bases between. Germline lookup yields CDR1 GTSNPN and CDR2 SVGIG (reference sequence). The CDR3 runs 16 residues. CDR3: CAWSVMRGIGRTEAFF. The CDR3 region has the DNA TGTGCCTGGAGCGTCATGCGAGGTATTGGTAGGACTGAAGCTTTCTTT.

At least ten counts were recorded for this clonotype. The chain is built from TRBV28 and TRBJ1-5; D is unresolved. The CDR3 loop spans 13 amino acids. Germline V gives CDR1 MDHEN, CDR2 SYDVKM. V lost 3 bases, J lost 6 bases, and 9 bases lay in between. CDR3 residues: CASSFALGQPQHF. Here the CDR3 DNA reads TGTGCCAGCAGTTTCGCCCTTGGTCAGCCCCAGCATTTT.

This clonotype was seen ten or more times. V is TRBV9 and J is TRBJ1-5; tentatively, D is TRBD1 (5 bases). The CDR3 loop spans 13 amino acids. From germline, CDR1 is SGDLS and CDR2 YYNGEE. Trimming cost V 6 bases and J 11 bases, with 18 bases left between them. CDR3 amino acids: CASNETGAHSQHF. CDR3 nucleotides: TGTGCCAGCAATGAAACAGGAGCCCATTCCCAGCATTTT. Full variable domain (missing parts from reference TRBV9 and TRBJ1-5): DSGVTQTPKHLITATGQRVTLRCSPRSGDLSVYWYQQSLDQGLQFLIQYYNGEERAKGNILERFSAQQFPDLHSELNLSSLELGDSALYFCASNETGAHSQHFGDGTRLSIL.

This clonotype was counted ten times or more. This chain links TRBV5-6 with TRBJ2-7; D gene unclear. This CDR3 region has 12 residues. Per germline, CDR1 SGHDT and CDR2 YYEEEE. The ends were cut back, 3 bases at V and 6 bases at J, with 10 bases in the middle. As DNA, the CDR3 is TGTGCCAGCAGCTCCGCAGACATCGAGCAGTACTTC. Protein sequence: CASSSADIEQYF.

In its sample, this clonotype was seen many times. The rearrangement links TRBV5-4 to TRBJ2-5; D not certain. Germline CDR1 and CDR2: SGHNT and YYREEE (reference sequence). Deletions cut 3 bases from V and 0 bases from J, with 0 bases between. The CDR3 runs 11 residues. The CDR3 is CASSYQETQYF. The CDR3 DNA sequence: TGTGCCAGCAGCTACCAAGAGACCCAGTACTTC.

This clonotype was found many times. For the CDR3, the DNA is TGCAGTGCCACTTATGGGGCTCTGGATACGCAGTATTTT. Residues: CSATYGALDTQYF. The V gene is TRBV20-1, the J gene TRBJ2-3, with D perhaps TRBD1 (5 bases). Per germline, CDR1 DFQATT and CDR2 SNEGSKA (reference sequence). Trimming shortened V by 6 bases and J by 6 bases, and 16 bases separated the two germline ends. The CDR3 consists of 13 residues.

This clonotype was recorded many times. This chain connects TRBV19 to TRBJ2-5; D is uncertain. V lost 10 bases and J lost 5, with 8 bases in between. This CDR3 contains 10 residues. CDR1 LNHDA and CDR2 SQIVND come from the germline V gene (reference sequence). The CDR3 loop reads CATKGETQYF. CDR3 bases: TGTGCCACCAAAGGCGAGACCCAGTACTTC.

Comments on this clonotype: At one end the junction does not follow the germline gene, possibly because of a read error. The V and J genes are TRBV7-2 and TRBJ2-3; D ambiguous. Germline values: CDR1 SGHTA, CDR2 FQGNSA. The CDR3 has 12 residues. Here the CDR3 DNA reads TGTGCCAGCGCCCCCCGCTCAGATATGCAGTATTTT. This codes for CASAPRSDMQYF.

There are many counts of this clonotype. This chain uses TRBV3-1 with TRBJ1-4; 7 nucleotides match TRBD1. This CDR3 has 15 amino acids. J gave up 1 base and V 4 bases, and 3 bases lay outside the gene matches. The germline V gene encodes CDR1 LGHDT and CDR2 YNNKEL (reference sequence). CDR3 in DNA: TGTGCCAGCAGCCCCAACAGGGGAACTAATGAAAAACTGTTTTTT. It encodes CASSPNRGTNEKLFF.